This TCR beta chain was observed in a study of T cell responses to AZD1222 COVID-19 vaccine. Whole-study findings and limits: Clonal diversity may have been underestimated in mostly white British donors. Spike-specific TCR breadth and depth rose after two AZD1222 doses.

Sequencing was performed with immunoSEQ multiplex PCR; in TCRdb, only in-frame clones are kept and a portion is missing. The data contain about 140,000 clones, more than 85% of them singletons. With respect to this clone: What it binds is not known.

Trimming took off 5 bases at V and 4 bases at J, with 14 bases between the two ends. This CDR3 region has 15 residues. Per germline, CDR1 LNHDA and CDR2 SQIVND (reference sequence). This material consisted of peripheral blood, taken on day 0 of MenACWY control vaccination. The sequence was obtained from an adult in good health. The chain recombines TRBV19 with TRBJ2-2; D is possibly TRBD2 (5 bases). CDR3 DNA: TGTGCCAGTAGTCCCCGAGCGGCGGCCACCGGGGAGCTGTTTTTT. This translates into CASSPRAAATGELFF.